The 3 T cell receptor beta chains presented below share a single source sample, sequenced in a study of T cells in Graves' hyperthyroidism and ophthalmopathy. Template material for amplifying TCR beta CDR3 regions consisted of RNA transcripts. First-round RT-PCR of the TCR CDR3 relied on the HTBI primer set. MiXCR, applied by TCRdb to the multiplex PCR reads, yields one record per CDR3 protein. The profile shows about 740,000 distinct CDR3 sequences, 14% of them singletons. Material: blood. These receptor sequences come from a young woman with Graves' hyperthyroidism.

This clonotype has more than one count but fewer than ten. J is TRBJ2-2 and V is TRBV27; tentatively, D is TRBD1 (6 bases). The germline V and J ends were trimmed by 5 bases and 9 bases, with 22 bases remaining between them. Germline V lookup: CDR1 MNHEY, CDR2 SMNVEV (reference sequence). This CDR3 region has 16 residues. The CDR3 is CASSIRDTRVSRELFF. CDR3 in DNA: TGTGCCAGCAGTATCCGGGACACCCGAGTATCCCGGGAGCTGTTTTTT.

The chain combines TRBV24-1 with TRBJ2-7; TRBD2 matches 13 bases. There are 13 residues in the CDR3. V trimming: 6 bases; J trimming: 5 bases; junction bases outside the gene matches: 0. The germline V gene encodes CDR1 KGHDR and CDR2 SFDVKD. The CDR3 reads CATSTSGRDEQYF. CDR3 sequence (DNA): TGTGCCACCAGTACTAGCGGGAGGGACGAGCAGTACTTC.

At least ten counts were recorded for this clonotype. The V gene is TRBV11-2, the J gene TRBJ2-3; no clear D. CDR3 length: 13 residues. Germline values: CDR1 SGHAT, CDR2 FQNNGV. V dropped 1 base and J dropped 4 bases, with 6 bases sitting between them. The CDR3 here is CASSLALSDTQYF. The CDR3 DNA follows: TGTGCCAGCAGCTTAGCCCTTTCAGATACGCAGTATTTT.